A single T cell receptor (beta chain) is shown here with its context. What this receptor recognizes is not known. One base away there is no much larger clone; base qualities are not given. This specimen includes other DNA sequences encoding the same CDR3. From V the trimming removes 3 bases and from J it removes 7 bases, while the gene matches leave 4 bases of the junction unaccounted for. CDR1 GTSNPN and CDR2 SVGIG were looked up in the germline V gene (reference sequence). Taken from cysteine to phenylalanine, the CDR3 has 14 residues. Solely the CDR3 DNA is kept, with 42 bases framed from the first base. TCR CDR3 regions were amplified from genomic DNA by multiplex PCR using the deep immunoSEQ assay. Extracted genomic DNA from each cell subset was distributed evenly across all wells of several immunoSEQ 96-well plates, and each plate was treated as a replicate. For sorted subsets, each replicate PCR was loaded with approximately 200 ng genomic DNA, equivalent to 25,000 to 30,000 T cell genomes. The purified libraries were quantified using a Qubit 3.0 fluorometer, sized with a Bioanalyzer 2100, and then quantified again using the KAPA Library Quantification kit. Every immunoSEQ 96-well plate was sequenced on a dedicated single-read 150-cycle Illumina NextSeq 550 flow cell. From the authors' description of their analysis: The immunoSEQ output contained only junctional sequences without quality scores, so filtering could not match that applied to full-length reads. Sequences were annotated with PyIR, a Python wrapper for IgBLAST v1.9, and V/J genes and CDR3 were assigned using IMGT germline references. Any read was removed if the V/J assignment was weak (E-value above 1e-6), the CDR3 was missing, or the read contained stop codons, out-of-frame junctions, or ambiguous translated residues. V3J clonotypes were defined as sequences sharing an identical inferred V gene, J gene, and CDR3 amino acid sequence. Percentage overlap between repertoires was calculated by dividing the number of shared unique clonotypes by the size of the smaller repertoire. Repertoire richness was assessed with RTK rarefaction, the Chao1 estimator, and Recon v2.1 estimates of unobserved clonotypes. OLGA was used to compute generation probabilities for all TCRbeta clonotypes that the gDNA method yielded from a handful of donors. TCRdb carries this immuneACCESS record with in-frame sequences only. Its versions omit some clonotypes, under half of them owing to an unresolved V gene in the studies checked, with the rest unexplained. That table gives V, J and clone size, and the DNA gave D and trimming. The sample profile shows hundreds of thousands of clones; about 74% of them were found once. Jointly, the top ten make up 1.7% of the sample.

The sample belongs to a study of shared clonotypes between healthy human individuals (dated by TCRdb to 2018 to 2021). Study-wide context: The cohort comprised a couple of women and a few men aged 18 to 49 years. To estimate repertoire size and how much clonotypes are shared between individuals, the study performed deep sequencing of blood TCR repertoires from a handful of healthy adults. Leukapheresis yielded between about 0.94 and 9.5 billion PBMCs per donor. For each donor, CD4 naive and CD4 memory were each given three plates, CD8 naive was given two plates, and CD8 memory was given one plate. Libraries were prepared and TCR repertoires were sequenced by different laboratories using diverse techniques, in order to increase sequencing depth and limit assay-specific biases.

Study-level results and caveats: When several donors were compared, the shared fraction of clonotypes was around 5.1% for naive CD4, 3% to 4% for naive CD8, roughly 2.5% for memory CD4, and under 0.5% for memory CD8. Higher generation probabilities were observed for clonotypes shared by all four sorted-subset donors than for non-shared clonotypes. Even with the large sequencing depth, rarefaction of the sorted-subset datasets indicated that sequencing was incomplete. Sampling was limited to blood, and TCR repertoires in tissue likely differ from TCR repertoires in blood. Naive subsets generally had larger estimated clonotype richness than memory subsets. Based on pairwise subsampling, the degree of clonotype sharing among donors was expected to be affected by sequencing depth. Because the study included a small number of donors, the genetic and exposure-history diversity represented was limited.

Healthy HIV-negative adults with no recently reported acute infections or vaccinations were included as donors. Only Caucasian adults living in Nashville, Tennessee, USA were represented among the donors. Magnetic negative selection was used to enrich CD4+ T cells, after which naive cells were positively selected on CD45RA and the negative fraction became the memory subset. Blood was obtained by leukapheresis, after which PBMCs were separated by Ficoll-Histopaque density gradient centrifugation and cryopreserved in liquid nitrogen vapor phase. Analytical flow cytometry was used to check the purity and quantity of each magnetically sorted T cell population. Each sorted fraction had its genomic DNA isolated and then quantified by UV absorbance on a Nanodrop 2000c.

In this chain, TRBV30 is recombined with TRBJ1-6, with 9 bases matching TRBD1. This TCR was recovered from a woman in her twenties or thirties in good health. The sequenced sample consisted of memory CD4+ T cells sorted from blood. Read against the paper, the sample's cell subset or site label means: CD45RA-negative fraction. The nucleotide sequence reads TGTGCCTGGAGCGAGGGGACAGGGAATTCACCCCTCCACTTT. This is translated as CAWSEGTGNSPLHF.